Listed below are T cell receptor beta chains from one sample, sequenced in a study of shared clonotypes between healthy human individuals. The table came from immunoSEQ multiplex PCR; TCRdb's copy has only in-frame clones and leaves some out. Among 2.5 million or so clones listed, more than 80% were seen once. The material sequenced was naive CD4+ T cells sorted from blood. These receptors were taken from a man between 18 and 35 years old in good health. The conserved cysteine and the conserved F or W are not part of the CDR3 here. Each record gives: V gene, CDR3 protein.

v_gene: TRBV28
CDR3aa: ASSLVRSYEQY

v_gene: TRBV2
CDR3aa: ASSPRIAGVETQY

v_gene: TRBV9
CDR3aa: ASSERGEDSYNEQF

v_gene: TRBV2
CDR3aa: ASSPGTPNEKLF

v_gene: TRBV19
CDR3aa: ASSIDSGPPYNEQF

v_gene: TRBV4-1
CDR3aa: ASSQAGGDHRAQF

v_gene: TRBV11-3
CDR3aa: ASSLNSAEQF

v_gene: TRBV19
CDR3aa: ASSRQDTGELF

v_gene: TRBV7-9
CDR3aa: ASSPGRGSYEQY

v_gene: TRBV9
CDR3aa: ASSASGWGSEKLF

v_gene: TRBV14
CDR3aa: ASNREGEGVTDTQY

v_gene: TRBV19
CDR3aa: ATRTGLTDTQY

v_gene: TRBV28
CDR3aa: ASGGTGAFEQY